A selection of T cell receptor beta chains follows, all from one sample in a study of shared clonotypes between healthy human individuals. Only in-frame clones appear in the TCRdb table, and some are missing; sequencing was by immunoSEQ multiplex PCR. This table has around 2.3 million clones, almost 96% appearing once. Material for sequencing was naive CD4+ T cells sorted from blood. These receptor sequences come from a man aged 18-30 years in good health. Both conserved end residues are part of each CDR3. D genes are given only for firm matches. Rows may omit the clone size; those that give it use once, few, many or a size class.

D gene,clone size,J gene,CDR3 length,V gene,CDR3 DNA,CDR3 protein
.,.,TRBJ2-5,16,TRBV5-1,TGCGCCAGCAGCTTGGGCCCCCGGGACACCCAAGAGACCCAGTACTTC,CASSLGPRDTQETQYF
.,.,TRBJ2-7,14,TRBV6-5,TGTGCCAGCAGTTACTCTGGGGGCTCCTACGAGCAGTACTTC,CASSYSGGSYEQYF
.,.,TRBJ1-1,14,TRBV2,TGTGCCAGCAGCGAAATCTCCGGGAACACTGAAGCTTTCTTT,CASSEISGNTEAFF
.,.,TRBJ1-5,15,TRBV6-1,TGTGCCAGCAGTCCAGACAGGCCCGAAAATCAGCCCCAGCATTTT,CASSPDRPENQPQHF
.,.,TRBJ1-1,14,TRBV13,TGTGCCAGCAGCTTAAATTATGAGGGCACTGAAGCTTTCTTT,CASSLNYEGTEAFF
.,.,TRBJ1-2,15,TRBV25-1,TGTGCCAGCAGTGTATCCTCGGTACCTGACTATGGCTACACCTTC,CASSVSSVPDYGYTF
TRBD2,.,TRBJ2-3,14,TRBV27,TGTGCCAGCAGTTTGGAGGGAGGGCCAAATACGCAGTATTTT,CASSLEGGPNTQYF
.,.,TRBJ2-3,15,TRBV19,TGTGCCAGTAGTGGACGAAATAGAGGGTCAGATACGCAGTATTTT,CASSGRNRGSDTQYF
.,.,TRBJ1-5,14,TRBV11-3,TGTGCCAGCAGCTTAATCCGCAGCAATCAGCCCCAGCATTTT,CASSLIRSNQPQHF
.,.,TRBJ1-3,17,TRBV7-6,TGTGCCAGCAGCTTATATGGCGGAGCGGTCGCTGGAAACACCATATATTTT,CASSLYGGAVAGNTIYF
.,.,TRBJ1-5,12,TRBV27,TGTGCCAGCAAAACAGGCAATCAGCCCCAGCATTTT,CASKTGNQPQHF
.,.,TRBJ1-2,17,TRBV28,TGTGCCAGCATCCGAGGAGGGGGGAGGCTAGCTAACTATGGCTACACCTTC,CASIRGGGRLANYGYTF
.,.,TRBJ2-5,12,TRBV7-9,TGTGCCAGCAGCGTCAACTTCGAGACCCAGTACTTC,CASSVNFETQYF
.,.,TRBJ1-6,15,TRBV28,TGTGCCAGCAGCACTCCGTGGGGAACCTATTCACCCCTCCACTTT,CASSTPWGTYSPLHF
.,.,TRBJ1-2,16,TRBV30,TGTGCCTGGAGTGTACGAGTTGAGGAACCTAACTATGGCTACACCTTC,CAWSVRVEEPNYGYTF
TRBD1,.,TRBJ2-1,16,TRBV30,TGTGCCTGGACCCTCGCCCCGGGACAGGGGGACAATGAGCAGTTCTTC,CAWTLAPGQGDNEQFF
.,.,TRBJ1-6,19,TRBV19,TGTGCCAGCGGACCCGCCGGGACTCCAGCCAGGTCCTATAATTCACCCCTCCACTTT,CASGPAGTPARSYNSPLHF
TRBD2,once,TRBJ2-3,18,TRBV4-1,TGCGCCAGCAGCCAACTCAGACTAGCGGGGGGGAACGCAGATACGCAGTATTTT,CASSQLRLAGGNADTQYF
.,.,TRBJ1-4,16,TRBV5-1,TGCGCCAGCAGCCCGGAGGGAACAGGGAACAATGAAAAACTGTTTTTT,CASSPEGTGNNEKLFF
.,.,TRBJ1-1,16,TRBV14,TGTGCCAGCAGCCAAGATCGGGGAGTGTGGGACACTGAAGCTTTCTTT,CASSQDRGVWDTEAFF
.,.,TRBJ1-1,12,TRBV6-5,TGTGCCAGCAGTTACAAGACTGGGGAAGCTTTCTTT,CASSYKTGEAFF
.,.,TRBJ2-7,14,TRBV6-6,TGTGCCAGCAGTTACGACAGGTCGACCTACGAGCAGTACTTC,CASSYDRSTYEQYF
TRBD1,.,TRBJ1-6,16,TRBV5-1,TGCGCCAGCAGCTCCGGACAGGTTGTGTTGAATTCACCCCTCCACTTT,CASSSGQVVLNSPLHF
TRBD1,.,TRBJ1-5,15,TRBV18,TGTGCCAGCTCACCACCTGGGACAGGGGGTCAGCCCCAGCATTTT,CASSPPGTGGQPQHF
.,.,TRBJ1-2,13,TRBV27,TGTGCCAGCAGTCGAGGACAGAACTATGGCTACACCTTC,CASSRGQNYGYTF
TRBD2,once,TRBJ2-7,14,TRBV18,TGTGCCAGCTCACCGGGACTAGCGGGGGACGAGCAGTACTTC,CASSPGLAGDEQYF
TRBD1,.,TRBJ1-5,13,TRBV7-2,TGTGCCAGCAGCTTGACAGGGTATCAGCCCCAGCATTTT,CASSLTGYQPQHF
.,once,TRBJ2-2,12,TRBV7-9,TGTGCCAGCAGCCCTGAGTTGGGGGAGCTGTTTTTT,CASSPELGELFF
.,.,TRBJ2-7,13,TRBV7-2,TGTGCCAGCAGCTCGGAACCCTCCTACGAGCAGTACTTC,CASSSEPSYEQYF
.,.,TRBJ1-1,13,TRBV29-1,TGCAGCGTCTCTGGGCCTTTTAGCACTGAAGCTTTCTTT,CSVSGPFSTEAFF
TRBD2,.,TRBJ2-2,15,TRBV4-3,TGCGCCAGCAGCCCCCGGACTAGCGGGACCGGGGAGCTGTTTTTT,CASSPRTSGTGELFF
TRBD1,.,TRBJ1-1,14,TRBV5-1,TGCGCCAGCAGCCTGGACAGGAGTCCCACTGAAGCTTTCTTT,CASSLDRSPTEAFF
TRBD1,.,TRBJ1-2,14,TRBV27,TGTGCCAGCAGTTCGGGACAGGGAACCTATGGCTACACCTTC,CASSSGQGTYGYTF
.,.,TRBJ2-6,15,TRBV5-1,TGCGCCAGCAGCTTTACAGGGTCTGGGGCCAACGTCCTGACTTTC,CASSFTGSGANVLTF
TRBD1,once,TRBJ1-6,15,TRBV5-4,TGTGCCAGCAGGCGATCCGGGACAGAGGCTTCACCCCTCCACTTT,CASRRSGTEASPLHF
TRBD1,.,TRBJ2-3,20,TRBV12-5,TGTGCTAGTGGTTTGTTCCTCGGACAGGACGGCCGAATAGGGACAGATACGCAGTATTTT,CASGLFLGQDGRIGTDTQYF
TRBD1,.,TRBJ2-7,15,TRBV5-6,TGTGCCAGCAGCTGGGGGACAGGGAGGGACTACGAGCAGTACTTC,CASSWGTGRDYEQYF
.,.,TRBJ2-4,16,TRBV7-2,TGTGCCAGCAGCTTAAACCCCGTAGTAGCCAAAAACATTCAGTACTTC,CASSLNPVVAKNIQYF
TRBD1,.,TRBJ2-7,16,TRBV6-6,TGTGCCAGCAGTTACTCCGCCCCGACAGGGGGGTACGAGCAGTACTTC,CASSYSAPTGGYEQYF
TRBD1,.,TRBJ1-2,15,TRBV2,TGTGCCAGCAGGGAAGAAGGACAGGGGGTCGGGGGCTACACCTTC,CASREEGQGVGGYTF
.,.,TRBJ2-7,12,TRBV2,TGTGCCAGCAGACCGACGGGGTACGAGCAGTACTTC,CASRPTGYEQYF
.,.,TRBJ1-6,14,TRBV19,TGTGCCAGTAGTATCGGAGGGAGCGGCTCACCCCTCCACTTT,CASSIGGSGSPLHF
.,.,TRBJ2-2,15,TRBV5-1,TGCGCCAGCAGCTTGGGACAACCGAACACCGGGGAGCTGTTTTTT,CASSLGQPNTGELFF
.,once,TRBJ1-2,16,TRBV30,TGTGCCCACTTAGGGGCGTCGTGGGCCACTAATTATGGCTACACCTTC,CAHLGASWATNYGYTF
.,once,TRBJ1-1,12,TRBV25-1,TGTGCCAGCAGTAGGGGCCTGGGTGAAGCTTTCTTT,CASSRGLGEAFF
TRBD1,.,TRBJ1-6,16,TRBV5-6,TGTGCCAGCAGCTTCGACAGGGGGGAAATTAATTCACCCCTCCACTTT,CASSFDRGEINSPLHF
TRBD2,.,TRBJ2-1,13,TRBV10-1,TGCGCCAGCAGTGAGTTAATAGCGGGAGTTTTGTTCTTC,CASSELIAGVLFF
.,.,TRBJ2-4,13,TRBV29-1,TGCAGCGTTGAAGTGGTTTCGAGGAACATTCAGTACTTC,CSVEVVSRNIQYF
.,.,TRBJ2-2,14,TRBV30,TGTGCCTGGAGTGTACTGCGTACCACCGGGGAGCTGTTTTTT,CAWSVLRTTGELFF
.,.,TRBJ1-1,16,TRBV18,TGTGCCAGCTCACCACTTGTCGGCCAGGTGAACACTGAAGCTTTCTTT,CASSPLVGQVNTEAFF
TRBD2,once,TRBJ2-1,16,TRBV7-8,TGTGCCAGCAGCTTTACTAGCGGGGGCACTTACAATGAGCAGTTCTTC,CASSFTSGGTYNEQFF
.,.,TRBJ2-5,14,TRBV18,TGTGCCAGCTCACCACCGGGGGACGGGGAGACCCAGTACTTC,CASSPPGDGETQYF
TRBD2,.,TRBJ2-5,16,TRBV5-4,TGTGCCAGCAGCTCCCCGGGACTAGCGGTACAAGAGACCCAGTACTTC,CASSSPGLAVQETQYF
.,once,TRBJ2-7,16,TRBV7-9,TGTGCCAGCAGCTTAACCGACAGGTCAGGTAACCTCGAGCAGTACTTC,CASSLTDRSGNLEQYF
.,.,TRBJ1-4,12,TRBV2,TGTGCCAGCAGAGAGCCGGGAATTGAGCTGTTTTTT,CASREPGIELFF
.,.,TRBJ1-1,13,TRBV11-2,TGTGCCAGCAGCTTAGGGACCTCCGAAAAAGCTTTCTTT,CASSLGTSEKAFF
TRBD2,.,TRBJ2-1,13,TRBV7-2,TGTGCCAGCAGCTCGGGGGGACACAATGAGCAGTTCTTC,CASSSGGHNEQFF
TRBD1,.,TRBJ1-4,16,TRBV5-1,TGCGCCAGCAGCTTGCTTACAGGGGGACAGAATGAAAAACTGTTTTTT,CASSLLTGGQNEKLFF
.,.,TRBJ1-2,14,TRBV6-5,TGTGCCAGCAGTCCCCCCGGAGCACCCTATGGCTACACCTTC,CASSPPGAPYGYTF
TRBD2,.,TRBJ2-1,15,TRBV5-1,TGCGCCAGCAGCATCTCTAGCGGGAGTCGCCATGAGCAGTTCTTC,CASSISSGSRHEQFF